The 16 T cell receptor beta chains listed next were all sequenced from one sample in a study of control samples from healthy donors and cancer patients. The table came from immunoSEQ multiplex PCR; TCRdb's copy has only in-frame clones and leaves some out. The sample shows over 150,000 clones, approximately 92% of them seen only once. Sequenced material: blood. Receptor source: a man aged 30 to 39 in good health.

The rearrangement links TRBV3-1 (or the pseudogene TRBV3-2) to TRBJ2-3; D gene uncertain. The germline gives CDR1 LGHDT, CDR2 YNNKEL (reference sequence). Trimming shortened V by 1 base and J by 5 bases, and 10 bases separated the two germline ends. The CDR3 spans 14 residues. The CDR3, as DNA: TGTGCCAGCAGCCAAGGTTTAGTACTAGATACGCAGTATTTT. This encodes CASSQGLVLDTQYF.

The rearrangement uses TRBV27 and TRBJ1-1; a possible D gene is TRBD1 (6 bases). This CDR3 is 13 amino acids long. The germline CDR1 and CDR2 sequences are MNHEY and SMNVEV (reference sequence). V was trimmed by 8 bases and J by 4 bases, leaving 14 bases between them. CDR3 loop: CASGRGAATEAFF. The DNA of the CDR3 is TGTGCCAGCGGTCGGGGGGCGGCCACTGAAGCTTTCTTT.

The CDR3 coding sequence is TGTGCCTGGAGTCCAGGGGGCCCTGGAAACACCATATATTTT. Translating it yields CAWSPGGPGNTIYF. The chain has TRBV30 and TRBJ1-3; 8 bases are a match to TRBD1. This CDR3 comprises 14 residues. Germline assignment: CDR1 GTSNPN and CDR2 SVGIG (reference sequence). V was pared by 2 bases and J by 2 bases, with 2 bases of the junction left unmatched.

The chain couples TRBV28 to TRBJ2-7, with 12 bases lining up with TRBD2. CDR1 and CDR2 from the germline V gene are MDHEN and SYDVKM. This CDR3 is 15 amino acids long. The ends lost 5 bases at V and 4 bases at J; junction bases unmatched: 6. The CDR3 sequence is CASSTPTSGSYEQYF. CDR3 nucleotide sequence: TGTGCCAGCAGTACTCCGACTAGCGGGAGTTACGAGCAGTACTTC.

The chain uses TRBV19 and TRBJ1-1; D remains unclear. The CDR3 length is 13 residues. The germline V gene encodes CDR1 LNHDA and CDR2 SQIVND (reference sequence). Deletions cut 7 bases from V and 1 base from J, with 10 bases between. The CDR3 coding sequence is TGTGCCAGTACACCCAAGGGGAACACTGAAGCTTTCTTT. Protein sequence: CASTPKGNTEAFF.

On this clone itself: Other DNA sequences in this sample translate to the same CDR3. The chain joins TRBV5-1 to TRBJ2-3, with 7 bases that match TRBD2. This CDR3 is 17 amino acids long. Germline V gives CDR1 SGHRS, CDR2 YFSETQ. J lost 0 bases, V lost 3 bases, and 10 bases had no gene match. As DNA, the CDR3 is TGCGCCAGCAGCTGGGGGGGTCAGCGCACTAGCACAGATACGCAGTATTTT. Its translation is CASSWGGQRTSTDTQYF.

This clone was counted a single time. This sequence joins TRBV27 and TRBJ1-1, with 9 bases aligning to TRBD1. The V segment lost 7 bases and the J segment 5 bases; nucleotides outside the gene matches: 11. The germline CDR1 and CDR2 sequences are MNHEY and SMNVEV (reference sequence). This CDR3 has 15 amino acids. Here the CDR3 DNA reads TGTGCCAGCACGGATACCGGGACAGGGCGGACTGAAGCTTTCTTT. It codes for CASTDTGTGRTEAFF.

The chain is built from TRBV5-1 and TRBJ2-7, with a tentative D call TRBD1 (7 bases). V lost 0 bases, J lost 4 bases, and 14 bases lay in between. The CDR3 is 15 residues long. Germline V gives CDR1 SGHRS, CDR2 YFSETQ. The CDR3 region has the DNA TGCGCCAGCAGCTTGGTGAGGGCAGGGGGGTACGAGCAGTACTTC. This codes for CASSLVRAGGYEQYF.

The V gene is TRBV29-1, the J gene TRBJ2-1, with TRBD2 matching over 10 bases. The CDR3 has 15 residues. With 5 bases clipped from V and 0 bases from J, the junction kept 4 bases outside the gene matches. CDR1 and CDR2 (germline): SQVTM, ANQGSEA. CDR3 protein: CSVLLAGNSYNEQFF. The DNA of the CDR3 is TGCAGCGTTCTACTAGCGGGGAACTCCTACAATGAGCAGTTCTTC.

The V gene is TRBV28, the J gene TRBJ2-7; D gene uncertain. This CDR3 has 14 amino acids. Germline V gives CDR1 MDHEN, CDR2 SYDVKM. V lost 8 bases and J 1 base, leaving 15 bases between the germline ends. Here the CDR3 reads CASPPPHGSYEQYF. Written as DNA, the CDR3 is TGTGCCAGCCCTCCCCCCCACGGATCCTACGAGCAGTACTTC.

This clone was found a few times. This chain uses TRBV12-5 with TRBJ2-7; D unresolved. The V gene lost 6 bases and the J gene lost 2 bases, with 17 bases spanning the gap. The CDR3 sequence is 15 residues long. Germline-derived CDR1 and CDR2 are LGHNT and FRNRAP. The CDR3 loop reads CASGSHIRPTYEQYF. The CDR3, as DNA: TGTGCTAGTGGCTCACACATTCGACCCACCTACGAGCAGTACTTC.

The chain uses TRBV11-3 and TRBJ1-1; no reliable D call. With 5 bases removed from V and 1 base from J, the gap between germline ends came to 8 bases. Germline V gene sequence: CDR1 SGHNT, CDR2 YENEEA. This CDR3 contains 13 residues. The CDR3 protein is CASSQTWNTEAFF. Written as DNA, the CDR3 is TGTGCCAGCAGCCAAACATGGAACACTGAAGCTTTCTTT.

The rearrangement joins TRBV6-5 to TRBJ1-4; perhaps TRBD1 as D (6 bases). The CDR3 length is 13 residues. Germline CDR1 and CDR2: MNHEY and SVGAGI. Trimming left V 2 bases short and J 7 bases short, with 8 bases between. The CDR3 DNA follows: TGTGCCAGCAGTTACCGGGACACTGAAAAACTGTTTTTT. Its translation is CASSYRDTEKLFF.

In its sample, this clone was seen once. The chain recombines TRBV19 with TRBJ2-3; possibly TRBD2 for D (5 bases). From germline, CDR1 is LNHDA and CDR2 SQIVND (reference sequence). The CDR3 is 12 amino acids. Trimming cost V 8 bases and J 6 bases, with 12 bases left between them. CDR3 amino acids: CASGSGADTQYF. CDR3 nucleotides: TGTGCCAGTGGGAGCGGAGCGGATACGCAGTATTTT.

The J gene is TRBJ1-1, the V gene TRBV4-2; D is undetermined. Trimming pared 4 bases from V and 0 bases from J, leaving 9 bases between. The CDR3 is 14 amino acids. CDR1 is LGHNA, CDR2 YNFKEQ, per germline. CDR3 in amino acids: CASSREKMNTEAFF. The DNA for the CDR3 is TGTGCCAGCAGCCGTGAGAAAATGAACACTGAAGCTTTCTTT.

The rearrangement uses TRBV7-9 and TRBJ2-1; 8 bases fit TRBD1. The CDR3 is 15 amino acids. The V gene's germline CDR1 is SEHNR and CDR2 FQNEAQ (reference sequence). The V and J ends lost 2 bases and 4 bases, in that order; junction bases with no gene match: 4. CDR3 in DNA: TGTGCCAGCAGCTTACGGACAGGGTTGTACAATGAGCAGTTCTTC. Protein product: CASSLRTGLYNEQFF.